Described below is a single T cell receptor (beta chain) sequence and its context. This clonotype has a handful of counts. The clone's antigen remains unknown. Per-base qualities were not stored, and no clone one base away is much larger. The sample belongs to a study of T-cell memory formation after mild COVID-19 (dated by TCRdb to 2020 to 2023). A note on the overall study: TCR sequence clusters from the two donors were largely donor specific. T-cell clones expanding and contracting after mild COVID-19 in two donors were tracked by longitudinal TCRalpha and TCRbeta repertoire sequencing. Two young, previously healthy adult volunteers made up the cohort, one male and one female. The paper's findings and limits, for the study overall: From day 15 to 85, contracting clones showed balanced CD4/CD8 phenotypes, whereas a second wave of clones that expanded from day 15 to 37 leaned towards CD4+. Some responding clones were found in pre-infection memory, which suggests that pre-existing cross-reactive memory T cells took part in the SARS-CoV-2 response. Contracting CD4+ clones were found mainly in CM and EM memory subsets, while CD8+ clones were enriched in EMRA. SARS-CoV-2 specificity of the second-wave clones peaking on day 37 was not confirmed. The study included only a couple of mild cases, and larger cohorts that include severe cases with pre-infection samples were judged to be necessary.

Reads for this sample came from an Illumina NovaSeq 6000. TCRalpha and TCRbeta cDNA libraries were constructed by 5'RACE with constant-segment primers, with sample barcodes and unique molecular identifiers being introduced. Trizol reagent was used to extract RNA from every sample. Amplification of the libraries took two PCR steps, and the second step added a second sample barcode plus Illumina TruSeq adapters. The libraries were sequenced on an Illumina NovaSeq using 2 x 150 bp paired-end reads. Under the source paper's analysis protocol: Reads were demultiplexed and collapsed into UMI-guided consensus sequences with migec v1.2.7. Using mixcr v2.1.11, UMI consensuses were aligned to TRA and TRB V and J templates and then assembled into clonotypes. A clonotype was counted as expanded or contracted only if both edgeR and NoisET called the change significant, with noise models trained on biological replicates. For edgeR calls, a false discovery rate-adjusted p below 0.01 and a log2 fold-change threshold of 1 were applied. As an exploratory analysis of dynamics, max-normalized trajectories of the 1000 most abundant clonotypes were examined with PCA combined with hierarchical clustering. Each responding clone was given a CD4 or CD8 phenotype based on the CD4+ and CD8+ repertoires, which had been sequenced separately. TCRdb's own reprocessing of the public reads used fastp at Q25 and MiXCR and kept productive beta chains. Rows are unified per CDR3 protein, each entry keeping the most common DNA and genes. TCRdb's processing, not the authors', yielded these V and J calls. This sample gives roughly 140,000 distinct CDR3 sequences in total; more than 13% of them show up just once. The ten largest clones capture around 30% of the sample.

The V end gives up 0 bases and the J end 4 bases, leaving 15 bases in the junction not matched to a gene. There are 19 amino acids in the CDR3, from cysteine to phenylalanine inclusive. The kept DNA is CDR3 alone, 57 bases in frame from the first base. The germline V gene specifies KGHDR as CDR1 and SFDVKD as CDR2. Ficoll-Paque density gradient centrifugation was used to isolate PBMCs. The sample taken for sequencing was PBMCs or a T cell subset sorted from them (not recorded which). The TCR sequence derives from an adult woman who had mild COVID-19 (a few samples of this study predate the infection). The sample titles of this study are shuffled in the database, so cell type and time point are left out; the donor was told from shared clones. This receptor chain uses TRBV24-1 and TRBJ2-3; 7 nucleotides in the junction match TRBD2. The base sequence is TGTGCCACCAGTGATTTGACGGGCGGGAGCGAGGGGAACCCAGATACGCAGTATTTT. This codes for CATSDLTGGSEGNPDTQYF.